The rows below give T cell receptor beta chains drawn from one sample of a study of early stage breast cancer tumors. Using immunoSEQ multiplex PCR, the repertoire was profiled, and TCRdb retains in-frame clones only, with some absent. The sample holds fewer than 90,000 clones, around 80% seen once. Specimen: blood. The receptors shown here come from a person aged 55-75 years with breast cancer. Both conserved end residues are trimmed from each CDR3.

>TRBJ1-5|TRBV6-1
ASSEARQGHQPQH
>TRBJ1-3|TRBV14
ASRGVRNTIY
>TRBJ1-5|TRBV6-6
ASSRWVADQPQH
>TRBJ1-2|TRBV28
ASSPTPTSKGYT
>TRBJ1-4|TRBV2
ASRAPGQYNEKLF
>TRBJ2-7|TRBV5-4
ASSKPGTATYEQY
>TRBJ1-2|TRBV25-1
ASSDEGTGNYGYT
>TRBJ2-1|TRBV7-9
ASSPRQRAGYNEQF
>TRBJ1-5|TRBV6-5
ASSYGPGSNQPQH
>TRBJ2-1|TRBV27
ASSFAGTGDNEQF
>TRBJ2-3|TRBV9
ASSVGQGATDTQY
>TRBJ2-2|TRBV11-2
ASSLFRTSATGELF
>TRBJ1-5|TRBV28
ASTLRNRNQPQH
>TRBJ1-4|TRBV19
ASSIVGHQTGGEKLF
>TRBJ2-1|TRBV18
ASSPGTGAGNEQF
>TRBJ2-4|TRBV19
ASSIESLAGVKNIQY
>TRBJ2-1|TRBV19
ASSIYGGRYNEQF
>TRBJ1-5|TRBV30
AWSPGQPQH
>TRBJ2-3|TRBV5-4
ASSLGLAGGDRRDTQY
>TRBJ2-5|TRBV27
ASSPRGGGGETQY
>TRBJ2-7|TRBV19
ASRKTTSVAYEQY
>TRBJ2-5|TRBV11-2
ASSLVRAGGETQY
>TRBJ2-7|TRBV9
ASSVSAGGAYEQY
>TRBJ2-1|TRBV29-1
SGGAGDDEQF
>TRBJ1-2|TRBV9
ASSVEWGALDGYT
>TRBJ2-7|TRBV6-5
ASSPRSDSTYEQY
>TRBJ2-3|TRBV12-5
ASGGNGDTQY
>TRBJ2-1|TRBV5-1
ASSWGTSGRGSYNEQF
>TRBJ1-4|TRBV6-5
ASSYLPQGNEKLF
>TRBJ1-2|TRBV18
ASSPQPGFGYT
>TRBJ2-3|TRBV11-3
ASSPEGWGTDTQY
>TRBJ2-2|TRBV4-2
ASSPGLAGANTGELF
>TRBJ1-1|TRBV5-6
ASSFIQTNTEAF
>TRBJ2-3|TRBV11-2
ASSLVAEVTDTQY
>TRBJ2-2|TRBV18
ASSPIVQGETGELF
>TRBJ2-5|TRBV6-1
ASSEMTGGQETQY
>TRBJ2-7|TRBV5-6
ASSFGALEQY
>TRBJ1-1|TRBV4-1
ASSARPLRVNTEAF
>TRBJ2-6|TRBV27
ASGQSLFSGANVLT
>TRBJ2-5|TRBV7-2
ASSRRGSGRETQY
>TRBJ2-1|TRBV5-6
ASSFWGGSSYNEQF
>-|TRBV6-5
ASGRIYEQY
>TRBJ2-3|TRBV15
ATSRGLAASTDTQY
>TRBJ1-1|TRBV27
ASSLGTPGNTEAF
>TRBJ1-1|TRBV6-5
ASRRPEGSTEAF
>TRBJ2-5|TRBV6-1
ASSNQKETQY
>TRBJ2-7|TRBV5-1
ASSLTGQGRAYEQY
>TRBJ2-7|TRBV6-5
ASRVRENLNEQY
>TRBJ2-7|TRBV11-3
ASSIGQGTEQY
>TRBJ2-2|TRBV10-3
AIRSGDRGTGELF
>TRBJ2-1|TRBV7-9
ASSPQAGTRQF
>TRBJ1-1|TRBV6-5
ASAWGTNTEAF
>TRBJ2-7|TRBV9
ASSVVAGGGYEQY
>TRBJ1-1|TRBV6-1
ASSEASRAF
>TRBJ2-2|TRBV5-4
ASNDPADTGELF